Listed here are 16 T cell receptor beta chains from one sample, sequenced in a study of cytomegalovirus exposure and HLA in healthy donors. PCR employed 60 Vbeta and 13 Jbeta primers. TCRdb's table, derived via immunoSEQ multiplex PCR, lists solely in-frame clones and lacks some. The sample holds 85,000 to 130,000 clones, 76% seen once. The sequencing input was PBMCs. These receptors came from a woman between 18 and 30 years old in good health and CMV-seropositive.

This chain uses TRBV27 with TRBJ1-2; 11 bases are a match to TRBD1. Germline loops: CDR1 MNHEY, CDR2 SMNVEV (reference sequence). J lost 4 bases, V lost 5 bases, and 12 bases had no gene match. The length of the CDR3 is 17 residues. CDR3 in amino acids: CASSSSGTGGFSYGYTF. The CDR3 DNA sequence: TGTGCCAGCAGTAGTTCCGGGACAGGGGGATTCAGCTATGGCTACACCTTC.

J is TRBJ2-1 and V is TRBV30, with unresolved D. V shed 1 base and J shed 1 base, with 8 bases lying between them. CDR3 size: 14 residues. Germline assignment: CDR1 GTSNPN and CDR2 SVGIG (reference sequence). The CDR3: CAWSAQISYNEQFF. CDR3 DNA sequence: TGTGCCTGGAGTGCCCAGATATCCTACAATGAGCAGTTCTTC.

Here the CDR3 DNA reads TGTGCCAGCAGTTTATCAGGGTACAATGAGCAGTTCTTC. Residues: CASSLSGYNEQFF. The rearrangement uses TRBV28 and TRBJ2-1, with D possibly TRBD1 on 5 matching bases. V lost 1 base to trimming and J lost 4 bases, with 5 bases between them. The CDR3 length is 13 residues. Germline CDR1 is MDHEN and CDR2 is SYDVKM.

CDR3 sequence reads: CASGPQGGSGNTIYF. CDR3 in DNA: TGTGCCAGCGGCCCCCAGGGGGGATCTGGAAACACCATATATTTT. V usage is TRBV28 and J usage is TRBJ1-3; TRBD1 aligns across 7 bases. CDR3 length: 15 amino acids. Per the germline V gene, CDR1 is MDHEN and CDR2 is SYDVKM. Trimming at V came to 8 bases and at J to 1 base, leaving 8 bases not matched to a gene.

The rearrangement uses TRBV27 and TRBJ2-7, with TRBD1 matching 7 bases. V shed 6 bases, J shed 7 bases, and the junction held 3 bases outside the gene matches. Germline CDR1 and CDR2: MNHEY and SMNVEV (reference sequence). This CDR3 is built from 11 residues. The DNA for the CDR3 is TGTGCCAGCAGACAGGGGTTGGAGCAGTACTTC. Amino acid sequence: CASRQGLEQYF.

V usage is TRBV28 and J usage is TRBJ2-5; possible D gene TRBD2, 6 bases. Trimming removed 2 bases from V and 5 bases from J, with 12 bases in between. The CDR3 totals 14 residues. CDR1 and CDR2 (germline): MDHEN, SYDVKM. DNA for the CDR3: TGTGCCAGCAGTTTAGGGAGGTCGGGTGAGACCCAGTACTTC. Amino acids: CASSLGRSGETQYF. Filled out from reference TRBV28 and TRBJ2-5, the complete variable domain reads DVKVTQSSRYLVKRTGEKVFLECVQDMDHENMFWYRQDPGLGLRLIYFSYDVKMKEKGDIPEGYSVSREKKERFSLILESASTNQTSMYLCASSLGRSGETQYFGPGTRLLVL.

This clone qualifies as medium-sized. The chain joins TRBV6-1 to TRBJ2-7; 7 nucleotides match TRBD2. Germline CDR1 MNHNS, CDR2 SASEGT. Unmatched junction bases numbered 12, after V lost 7 bases and J lost 6 bases. There are 14 residues in the CDR3. The CDR3 here is CASIPTWGEGEQYF. The CDR3 region has the DNA TGTGCCAGCATTCCAACCTGGGGGGAGGGCGAGCAGTACTTC.

This chain connects TRBV6-5 to TRBJ2-7, with TRBD2 matching over 10 bases. This CDR3 is built from 15 residues. Trimming took 7 bases from V and 11 from J; bases not matched to a gene: 17. Per germline, CDR1 MNHEY and CDR2 SVGAGI. The CDR3 nucleotides read TGTGCCAGCACAGCTAGCGGGAGTAGTATGAGCAAGAAGTACTTC. Its protein is CASTASGSSMSKKYF.

This sequence joins TRBV7-9 and TRBJ2-3; 7 bases are a match to TRBD2. V shed 5 bases and J 4 bases; nucleotides not matched to a gene: 6. This CDR3 is built from 14 residues. Per germline, CDR1 SEHNR and CDR2 FQNEAQ (reference sequence). The CDR3 nucleotides are TGTGCCAGCAGCCCCCGGACTAGTCCAGATACGCAGTATTTT. Translated: CASSPRTSPDTQYF.

The chain couples TRBV6-1 to TRBJ1-3; 9 nucleotides match TRBD1. The ends lost 2 bases at V and 2 bases at J; junction bases unmatched: 4. The CDR3 length is 16 residues. Germline lookup yields CDR1 MNHNS and CDR2 SASEGT. The CDR3 nucleotides read TGTGCCAGCAGTGAACTACAGGGGGCTACTGGAAACACCATATATTTT. Amino acids: CASSELQGATGNTIYF.

The chain combines TRBV2 with TRBJ1-2; a weak D match, TRBD1 (6 bases). V was shortened by 6 bases and J by 6 bases, with 14 bases between the two germline ends. Per the germline V gene, CDR1 is SNHLY and CDR2 is FYNNEI. This CDR3 contains 13 residues. The CDR3 loop is CASRNTGFDGYTF. In DNA, the CDR3 is TGTGCCAGCAGAAATACAGGGTTCGATGGCTACACCTTC.

This clone was observed once. In the same sample, other DNA sequences code for this CDR3. This chain connects TRBV28 to TRBJ2-7, with D unresolved. V shed 3 bases and J shed 0 bases, with 6 bases lying between them. The germline V gene encodes CDR1 MDHEN and CDR2 SYDVKM. The CDR3 sequence is 13 residues long. CDR3 in DNA: TGTGCCAGCAGTTTCCCGAGCTCCTACGAGCAGTACTTC. Its translation is CASSFPSSYEQYF.

This chain links TRBV11-3 with TRBJ2-6; no firm D call. The CDR3 totals 16 residues. V lost 5 bases and J 0 bases, leaving 11 bases between the germline ends. Germline V lookup: CDR1 SGHNT, CDR2 YENEEA. The CDR3 sequence is CASSRRESSGANVLTF. CDR3 coding DNA: TGTGCCAGCAGCCGTCGTGAGAGCTCTGGGGCCAACGTCCTGACTTTC. Together with reference TRBV11-3 and TRBJ2-6, the CDR3 gives the full variable domain: EAGVVQSPRYKIIEKKQPVAFWCNPISGHNTLYWYLQNLGQGPELLIRYENEEAVDDSQLPKDRFSAERLKGVDSTLKIQPAELGDSAVYLCASSRRESSGANVLTFGAGSRLTVL.

The V call is TRBV30, the J call TRBJ2-5; 9 bases align to TRBD1. The CDR3 is 15 residues long. Losses at the gene ends were 5 bases for V and 2 bases for J; bases not matched to a gene: 9. Germline V gives CDR1 GTSNPN, CDR2 SVGIG (reference sequence). In nucleotides, the CDR3 is TGTGCCTGGGACCGGGACAGGGTAGGTCAAGAGACCCAGTACTTC. Translated: CAWDRDRVGQETQYF. The complete variable domain, with remaining parts taken from reference TRBV30 and TRBJ2-5, reads SQTIHQWPATLVQPVGSPLSLECTVEGTSNPNLYWYRQAAGRGLQLLFYSVGIGQISSEVPQNLSASRPQDRQFILSSKKLLLSDSGFYLCAWDRDRVGQETQYFGPGTRLLVL.

This clone has more than one count but fewer than ten. J is TRBJ2-1 and V is TRBV5-1; 13 bases match TRBD2. The CDR3 runs 20 residues. V lost 3 bases to trimming and J lost 0 bases; unmatched junction nucleotides: 12. CDR1 is SGHRS and CDR2 is YFSETQ in the germline V gene. The CDR3 loop reads CASSSQGTSGTISSYNEQFF. CDR3 coding DNA: TGCGCCAGCAGCTCCCAGGGGACTAGCGGGACCATTAGCTCCTACAATGAGCAGTTCTTC.

The J gene is TRBJ2-1, the V gene TRBV6-5; 10 positions match TRBD1. Germline trimming cut 9 bases from V and 6 bases from J; bases unmatched to any gene: 5. CDR1 MNHEY and CDR2 SVGAGI come from the germline V gene. CDR3 length equals 13 residues. In nucleotides, the CDR3 is TGTGCCAGTGGACAGGGGGGGTTCAATGAGCAGTTCTTC. Its translation: CASGQGGFNEQFF.